Below, 15 T cell receptor beta chains from the same sample are listed, as sequenced in a study of T cells in Graves' hyperthyroidism and ophthalmopathy. Template material for amplifying TCR beta CDR3 regions consisted of RNA transcripts. First-round RT-PCR of the TCR CDR3 relied on the HTBI primer set. MiXCR, applied by TCRdb to the multiplex PCR reads, yields one record per CDR3 protein. The data show a few hundred thousand distinct CDR3 sequences, roughly 15% seen once. The sequenced material came from blood. Receptors originate from a woman aged 40 to 50 with Graves' ophthalmopathy.

V gene TRBV29-1 combines with J gene TRBJ1-4; a possible D gene is TRBD1 (5 bases). Germline-derived CDR1 and CDR2 are SQVTM and ANQGSEA. This CDR3 is 15 amino acids long. The V gene lost 5 bases and the J gene lost 2 bases, with 15 bases spanning the gap. The CDR3 sequence: CSVFGDSGTNEKLFF. The CDR3 nucleotides are TGCAGCGTTTTTGGGGACTCCGGGACTAATGAAAAACTGTTTTTT.

This clonotype turned up a few times. This rearrangement joins TRBV10-2 to TRBJ1-3, with D perhaps TRBD1 (6 bases). The CDR3 contains 15 residues. The germline V gene encodes CDR1 WSHSY and CDR2 SAAADI. Trimming pared 3 bases from V and 0 bases from J, leaving 9 bases between. The CDR3 protein is CASSEQGGSGNTIYF. CDR3 in DNA: TGCGCCAGCAGTGAACAGGGCGGCTCTGGAAACACCATATATTTT.

This clonotype occurred once. The junction departs from the called germline gene at one end, perhaps through a read error. The chain recombines TRBV29-1 with TRBJ2-1; no reliable D call. The CDR3 covers 11 residues. In germline, CDR1 is SQVTM, CDR2 ANQGSEA. DNA for the CDR3: TGCAGCGTTGGACCGTTAAATGAGCAGCTCTTC. Its translation is CSVGPLNEQLF.

This sequence joins TRBV6-5 and TRBJ2-3; 10 bases match TRBD2. CDR3 size: 15 residues. With V trimmed by 2 bases and J by 5 bases, 4 bases remained unmatched. Germline loops: CDR1 MNHEY, CDR2 SVGAGI. CDR3 DNA: TGTGCCAGCAGTTACGAGCGGGGGGGAAGAGATACGCAGTATTTT. The encoded protein is CASSYERGGRDTQYF.

At least ten counts were recorded for this clonotype. The V gene is TRBV27, the J gene TRBJ2-6, with unresolved D. This CDR3 is 16 amino acids long. Looked up from germline, CDR1 is MNHEY and CDR2 is SMNVEV (reference sequence). V lost 3 bases and J lost 0, with 9 bases in between. CDR3: CASSFWSPSGANVLTF. CDR3 sequence (DNA): TGTGCCAGCAGTTTCTGGTCCCCCTCTGGGGCCAACGTCCTGACTTTC.

This clonotype was counted many times. The rearrangement joins TRBV20-1 to TRBJ2-7; 9 bases agree with TRBD1. The CDR3 extends over 13 amino acids. V lost 6 bases and J lost 4; bases outside the gene matches: 7. The germline V gene has CDR1 DFQATT and CDR2 SNEGSKA (reference sequence). This CDR3 reads CSAPGQGLYEQYF. CDR3 coding DNA: TGCAGTGCACCGGGACAGGGTCTTTACGAGCAGTACTTC.

This clonotype was observed a few times. V gene TRBV2 combines with J gene TRBJ2-3; D remains unclear. The CDR3 loop spans 11 amino acids. The germline CDR1 and CDR2 sequences are SNHLY and FYNNEI. V was pared by 6 bases and J by 9 bases, with 10 bases between. The CDR3, as DNA: TGTGCCAGCAGGGATGGTGCAACGCAGTATTTT. Protein sequence: CASRDGATQYF. The variable domain in full, completed from reference TRBV2 and TRBJ2-3, reads EPEVTQTPSHQVTQMGQEVILRCVPISNHLYFYWYRQILGQKVEFLVSFYNNEISEKSEIFDDQFSVERPDGSNFTLKIRSTKLEDSAMYFCASRDGATQYFGPGTRLTVL.

The chain is built from TRBV7-6 and TRBJ1-1, with TRBD1 matching 7 bases. The V gene end was trimmed by 1 base and the J gene end by 5 bases; junction bases not matched to a gene: 4. CDR1 and CDR2 (germline): SGHVS, FNYEAQ. The CDR3 loop spans 14 amino acids. In DNA form, the CDR3 reads TGTGCCAGCAGCTTAGGCAGGGGGAAGACTGAAGCTTTCTTT. It translates to CASSLGRGKTEAFF.

The chain employs TRBV5-1 and TRBJ1-1; D remains ambiguous. Germline V gene lookup returns CDR1 SGHRS and CDR2 YFSETQ. Trimming stripped 1 base from V and 0 bases from J, with 4 bases between. This CDR3 spans 13 amino acids. CDR3 protein: CASSLYMNTEAFF. The DNA for the CDR3 is TGCGCCAGCAGCTTGTATATGAACACTGAAGCTTTCTTT.

This clonotype appeared a few times. The chain recombines TRBV6-1 with TRBJ1-6, with D perhaps matching TRBD1 (5 bases). CDR3 size: 14 residues. CDR1 is MNHNS, CDR2 SASEGT, per germline. The V gene lost 7 bases and the J gene lost 7 bases, with 14 bases spanning the gap. The CDR3 loop is CASNFDRRNSPLHF. The DNA for the CDR3 is TGTGCCAGCAACTTTGACAGACGAAATTCACCCCTCCACTTT.

This clonotype was recorded many times. This sequence joins TRBV7-3 and TRBJ2-5, with a possible D match to TRBD2 (6 bases). Germline V gives CDR1 SGHTA, CDR2 FQGTGA. Trimming removed 5 bases at V and 2 bases at J, with 12 bases between. This CDR3 contains 14 residues. The chain's CDR3 is CASSPLGRQETQYF. The CDR3 region has the DNA TGTGCCAGCAGCCCCCTGGGGAGGCAAGAGACCCAGTACTTC.

The sample holds many counts of this clonotype. V gene TRBV3-1 combines with J gene TRBJ1-2; 9 nucleotides line up with TRBD1. V lost 6 bases and J lost 6; bases outside the gene matches: 8. In germline, CDR1 is LGHDT, CDR2 YNNKEL (reference sequence). This CDR3 has 14 amino acids. CDR3 protein: CASRLTGTGNGYTF. DNA of the CDR3: TGTGCCAGCAGGTTGACCGGGACAGGGAATGGCTACACCTTC.

This clonotype was counted between two and nine times. The gene calls are TRBV9 and TRBJ1-1; D is undetermined. Germline lookup yields CDR1 SGDLS and CDR2 YYNGEE. The CDR3 runs 14 residues. Trimming shortened V by 0 bases and J by 6 bases, and 12 bases separated the two germline ends. The CDR3 sequence: CASSVAPVGAEAFF. In nucleotides, the CDR3 is TGTGCCAGCAGCGTAGCACCGGTTGGCGCTGAAGCTTTCTTT.

CDR3 sequence reads: CASRRSGSNDEQYF. DNA of the CDR3: TGTGCCAGCAGGAGAAGCGGGAGTAACGACGAGCAGTACTTC. The rearrangement links TRBV2 to TRBJ2-7; 8 bases map to TRBD2. Trimming removed 6 bases from V and 5 bases from J; junction bases left unmatched: 9. The CDR3 sequence is 14 residues long. Germline loops: CDR1 SNHLY, CDR2 FYNNEI.

Many counts were recorded for this clonotype. J is TRBJ2-7 and V is TRBV5-1; TRBD2 is a possible D gene (5 bases). Germline CDR1 and CDR2: SGHRS and YFSETQ. This CDR3 has 13 amino acids. V lost 1 base and J 6 bases, leaving 11 bases between the germline ends. CDR3 sequence (DNA): TGCGCCAGCAGCTTGTTAACCGGGGTCGAGCAGTACTTC. Amino acid sequence: CASSLLTGVEQYF.